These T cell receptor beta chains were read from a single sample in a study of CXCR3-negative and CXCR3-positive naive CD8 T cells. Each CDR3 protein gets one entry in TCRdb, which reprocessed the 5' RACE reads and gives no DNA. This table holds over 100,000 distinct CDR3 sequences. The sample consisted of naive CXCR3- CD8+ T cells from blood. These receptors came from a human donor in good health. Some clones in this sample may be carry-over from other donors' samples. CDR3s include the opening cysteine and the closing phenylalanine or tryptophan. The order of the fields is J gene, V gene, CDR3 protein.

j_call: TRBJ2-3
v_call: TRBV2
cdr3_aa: CASNQDRASAGLGTDTQYF

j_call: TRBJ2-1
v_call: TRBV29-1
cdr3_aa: CSVVLLQGLYNEQFF

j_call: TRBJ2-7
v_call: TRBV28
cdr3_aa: CASSFRGLRSYEQYF

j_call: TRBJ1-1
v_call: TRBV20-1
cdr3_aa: CSARDALELNTEAFF

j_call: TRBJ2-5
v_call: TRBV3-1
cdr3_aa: CASSQSPGPSEETQYF

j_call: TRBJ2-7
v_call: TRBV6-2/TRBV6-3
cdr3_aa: CASSYMGLAGVPNEQYF

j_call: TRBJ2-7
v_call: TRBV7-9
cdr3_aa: CASSFDLAYEQYF

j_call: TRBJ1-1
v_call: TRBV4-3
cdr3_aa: CASSQWRVVSTEAFF

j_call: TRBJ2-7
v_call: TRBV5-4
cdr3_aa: CASSYRPTYEQYF

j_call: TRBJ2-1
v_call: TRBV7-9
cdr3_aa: CASSPSPGALYNEQFF

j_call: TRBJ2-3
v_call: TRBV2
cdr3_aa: CASSQTSTRSTTDTQYF